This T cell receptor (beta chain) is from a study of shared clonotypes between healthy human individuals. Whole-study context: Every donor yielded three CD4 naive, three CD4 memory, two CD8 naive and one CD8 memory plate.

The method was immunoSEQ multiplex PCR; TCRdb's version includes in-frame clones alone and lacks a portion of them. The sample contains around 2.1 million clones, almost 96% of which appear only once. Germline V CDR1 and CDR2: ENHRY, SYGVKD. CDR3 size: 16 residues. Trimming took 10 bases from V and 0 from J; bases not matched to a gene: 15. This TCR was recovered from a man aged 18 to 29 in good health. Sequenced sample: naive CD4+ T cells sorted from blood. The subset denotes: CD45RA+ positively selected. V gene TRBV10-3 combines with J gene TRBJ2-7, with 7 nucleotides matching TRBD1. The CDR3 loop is CASRDSPIPSSYEQYF. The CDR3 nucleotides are TGTGCCAGCCGGGACAGCCCCATACCCAGCTCCTACGAGCAGTACTTC.